This entry concerns a single TCR beta chain. TCRdb passed the 5' RACE reads through MiXCR, listing each CDR3 protein once. The sample contains 80,000 to 90,000 distinct CDR3 sequences, around a quarter of which appear only once. This record belongs to a study of T-cell memory formation after mild COVID-19. From germline, CDR1 is LGHNT and CDR2 FRNRAP. V lost 3 bases to trimming and J lost 5 bases, with 14 bases between them. The CDR3 runs 15 residues. The chain is built from TRBV12-5 and TRBJ2-1; D gene uncertain. Sequencing input: PBMCs or a T cell subset sorted from them (not recorded which). The source of this sequence is a young man who had mild COVID-19 (a few samples of this study predate the infection). Cell type and time point are not known. Here the CDR3 reads CASGFSGRGDNEQFF. The CDR3 DNA is TGTGCTAGTGGTTTCTCAGGTCGTGGGGACAATGAGCAGTTCTTC.